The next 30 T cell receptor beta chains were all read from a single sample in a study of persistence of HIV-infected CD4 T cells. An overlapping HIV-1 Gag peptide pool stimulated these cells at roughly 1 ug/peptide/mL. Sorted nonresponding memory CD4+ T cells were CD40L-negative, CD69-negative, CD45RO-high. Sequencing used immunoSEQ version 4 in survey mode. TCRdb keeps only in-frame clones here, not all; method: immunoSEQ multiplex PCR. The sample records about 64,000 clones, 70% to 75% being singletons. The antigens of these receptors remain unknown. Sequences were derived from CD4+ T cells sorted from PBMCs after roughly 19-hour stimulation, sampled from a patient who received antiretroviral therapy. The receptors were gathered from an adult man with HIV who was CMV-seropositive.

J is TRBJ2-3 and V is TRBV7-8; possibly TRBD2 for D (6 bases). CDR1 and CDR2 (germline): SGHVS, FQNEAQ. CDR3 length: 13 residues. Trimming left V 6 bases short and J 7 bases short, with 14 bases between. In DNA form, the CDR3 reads TGTGCCAGCAGGGACGGGGGTGGACATACGCAGTATTTT. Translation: CASRDGGGHTQYF.

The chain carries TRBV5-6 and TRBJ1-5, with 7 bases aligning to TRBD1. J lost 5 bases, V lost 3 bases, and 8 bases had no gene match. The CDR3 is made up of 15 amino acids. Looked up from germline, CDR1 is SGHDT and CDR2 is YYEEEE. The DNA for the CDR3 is TGTGCCAGCAGCTCTCTCGACAGGGCTGATCAGCCCCAGCATTTT. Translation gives CASSSLDRADQPQHF.

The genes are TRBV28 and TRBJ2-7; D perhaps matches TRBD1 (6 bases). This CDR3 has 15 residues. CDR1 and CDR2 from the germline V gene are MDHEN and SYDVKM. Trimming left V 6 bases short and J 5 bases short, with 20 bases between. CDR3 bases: TGTGCCAGCAGCCCCACGGGACACCCAATAAACGAGCAGTACTTC. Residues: CASSPTGHPINEQYF.

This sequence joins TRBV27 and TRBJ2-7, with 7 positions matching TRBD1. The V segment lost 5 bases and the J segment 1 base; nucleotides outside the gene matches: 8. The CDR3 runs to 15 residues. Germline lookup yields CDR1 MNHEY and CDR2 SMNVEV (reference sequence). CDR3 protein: CASSLKGTVSYEQYF. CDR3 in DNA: TGTGCCAGCAGTCTTAAAGGGACAGTATCCTACGAGCAGTACTTC.

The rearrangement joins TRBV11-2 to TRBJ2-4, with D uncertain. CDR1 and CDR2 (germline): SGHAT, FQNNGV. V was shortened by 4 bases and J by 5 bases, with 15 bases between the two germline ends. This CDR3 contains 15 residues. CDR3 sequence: CASSSRYSPQNIQYF. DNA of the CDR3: TGTGCCAGCAGCTCCCGATACTCCCCCCAAAACATTCAGTACTTC.

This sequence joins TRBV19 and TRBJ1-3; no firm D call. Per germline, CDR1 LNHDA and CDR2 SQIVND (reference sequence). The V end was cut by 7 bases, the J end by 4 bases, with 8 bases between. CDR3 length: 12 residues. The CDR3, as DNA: TGTGCCAGTAATCGGGCGGGAAACACCATATATTTT. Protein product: CASNRAGNTIYF. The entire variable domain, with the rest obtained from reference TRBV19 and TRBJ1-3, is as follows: DGGITQSPKYLFRKEGQNVTLSCEQNLNHDAMYWYRQDPGQGLRLIYYSQIVNDFQKGDIAEGYSVSREKKESFPLTVTSAQKNPTAFYLCASNRAGNTIYFGEGSWLTVV.

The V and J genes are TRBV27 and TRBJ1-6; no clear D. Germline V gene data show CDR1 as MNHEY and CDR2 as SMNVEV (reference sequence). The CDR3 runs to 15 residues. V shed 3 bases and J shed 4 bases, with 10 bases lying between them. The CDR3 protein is CASSFKTAYNSPLHF. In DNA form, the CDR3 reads TGTGCCAGCAGTTTTAAAACCGCATATAATTCACCCCTCCACTTT.

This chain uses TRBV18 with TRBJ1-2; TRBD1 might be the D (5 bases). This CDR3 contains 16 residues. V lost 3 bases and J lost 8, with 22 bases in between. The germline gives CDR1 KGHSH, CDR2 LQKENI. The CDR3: CASSPGVLQIPNGYTF. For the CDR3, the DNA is TGTGCCAGCTCACCGGGGGTTTTACAGATCCCGAACGGCTACACCTTC.

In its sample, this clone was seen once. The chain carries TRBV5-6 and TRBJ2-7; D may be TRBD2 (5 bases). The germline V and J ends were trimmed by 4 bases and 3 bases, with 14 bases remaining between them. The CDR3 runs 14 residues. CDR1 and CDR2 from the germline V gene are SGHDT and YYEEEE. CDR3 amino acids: CASSGAGHNYEQYF. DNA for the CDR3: TGTGCCAGCAGCGGCGCGGGTCATAACTACGAGCAGTACTTC.

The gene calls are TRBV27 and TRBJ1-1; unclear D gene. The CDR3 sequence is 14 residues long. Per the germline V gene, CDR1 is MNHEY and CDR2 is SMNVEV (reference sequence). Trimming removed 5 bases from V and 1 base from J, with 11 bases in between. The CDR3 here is CASSPLPGNTEAFF. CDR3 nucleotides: TGTGCCAGCAGTCCTCTTCCAGGGAACACTGAAGCTTTCTTT.

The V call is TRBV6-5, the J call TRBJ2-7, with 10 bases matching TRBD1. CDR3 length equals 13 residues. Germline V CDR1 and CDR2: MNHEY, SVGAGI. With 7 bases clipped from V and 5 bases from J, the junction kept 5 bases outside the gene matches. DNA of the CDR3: TGTGCCAGCACCGGGACAGGGGTCCACGAGCAGTACTTC. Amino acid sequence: CASTGTGVHEQYF.

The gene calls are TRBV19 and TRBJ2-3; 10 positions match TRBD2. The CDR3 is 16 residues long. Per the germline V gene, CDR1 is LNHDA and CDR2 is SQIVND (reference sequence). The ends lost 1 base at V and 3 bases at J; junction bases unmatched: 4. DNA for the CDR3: TGTGCCAGTAGTATAGGGGAACTAGCGGGGACAGATACGCAGTATTTT. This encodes CASSIGELAGTDTQYF.

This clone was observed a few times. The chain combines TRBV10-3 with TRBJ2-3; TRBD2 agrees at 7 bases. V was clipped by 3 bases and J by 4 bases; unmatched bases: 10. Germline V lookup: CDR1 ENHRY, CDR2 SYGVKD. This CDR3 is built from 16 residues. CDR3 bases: TGTGCCATCAGTGACCCCTCGCTCGCGGGAGCAGATACGCAGTATTTT. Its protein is CAISDPSLAGADTQYF.

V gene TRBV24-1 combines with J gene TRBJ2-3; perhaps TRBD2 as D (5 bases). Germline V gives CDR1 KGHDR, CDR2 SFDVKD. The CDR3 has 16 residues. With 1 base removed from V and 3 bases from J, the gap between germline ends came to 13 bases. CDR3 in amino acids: CATSDFEGVRTDTQYF. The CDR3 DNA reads TGTGCCACCAGTGATTTTGAGGGAGTTAGGACAGATACGCAGTATTTT.

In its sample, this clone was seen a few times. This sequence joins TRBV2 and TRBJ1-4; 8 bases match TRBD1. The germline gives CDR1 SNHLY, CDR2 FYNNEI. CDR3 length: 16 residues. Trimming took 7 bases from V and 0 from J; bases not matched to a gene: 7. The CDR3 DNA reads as TGTGCCAGCACCCGGGACAGGACCTCAACTAATGAAAAACTGTTTTTT. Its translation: CASTRDRTSTNEKLFF.

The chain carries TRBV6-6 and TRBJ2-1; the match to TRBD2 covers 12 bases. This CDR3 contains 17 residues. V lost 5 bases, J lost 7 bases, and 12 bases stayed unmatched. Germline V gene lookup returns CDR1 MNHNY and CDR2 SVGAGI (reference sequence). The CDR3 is CASSRTLTSGGANEQFF. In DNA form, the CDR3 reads TGTGCCAGCAGTCGAACCCTGACTAGCGGGGGAGCGAATGAGCAGTTCTTC.

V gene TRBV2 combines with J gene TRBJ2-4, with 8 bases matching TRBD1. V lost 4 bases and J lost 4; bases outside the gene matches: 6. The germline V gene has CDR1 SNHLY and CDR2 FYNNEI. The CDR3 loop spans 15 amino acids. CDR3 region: CASSVDRGEKNIQYF. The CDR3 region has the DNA TGTGCCAGCAGTGTAGACAGGGGAGAAAAAAACATTCAGTACTTC.

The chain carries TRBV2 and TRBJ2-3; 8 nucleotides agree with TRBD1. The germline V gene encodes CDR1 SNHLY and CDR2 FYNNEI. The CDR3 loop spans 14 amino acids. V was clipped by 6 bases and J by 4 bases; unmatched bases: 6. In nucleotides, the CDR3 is TGTGCCAGCAGCCCCGGACAGGGTCCAGATACGCAGTATTTT. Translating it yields CASSPGQGPDTQYF. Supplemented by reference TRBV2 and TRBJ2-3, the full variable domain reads EPEVTQTPSHQVTQMGQEVILRCVPISNHLYFYWYRQILGQKVEFLVSFYNNEISEKSEIFDDQFSVERPDGSNFTLKIRSTKLEDSAMYFCASSPGQGPDTQYFGPGTRLTVL.

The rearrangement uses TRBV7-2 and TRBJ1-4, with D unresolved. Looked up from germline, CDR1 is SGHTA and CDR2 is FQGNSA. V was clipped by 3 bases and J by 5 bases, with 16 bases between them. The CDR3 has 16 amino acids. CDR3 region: CASSLVIGSVNEKLFF. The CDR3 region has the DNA TGTGCCAGCAGCTTGGTCATTGGCAGCGTCAATGAAAAACTGTTTTTT.

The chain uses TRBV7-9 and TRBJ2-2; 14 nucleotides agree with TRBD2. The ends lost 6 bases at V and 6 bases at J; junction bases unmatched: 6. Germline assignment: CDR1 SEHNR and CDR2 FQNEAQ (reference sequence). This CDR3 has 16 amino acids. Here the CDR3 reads CASSWGLAGASGELFF. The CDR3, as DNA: TGTGCCAGCAGTTGGGGACTAGCGGGGGCGTCCGGGGAGCTGTTTTTT. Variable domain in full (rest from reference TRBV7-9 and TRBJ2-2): DTGVSQNPRHKITKRGQNVTFRCDPISEHNRLYWYRQTLGQGPEFLTYFQNEAQLEKSRLLSDRFSAERPKGSFSTLEIQRTEQGDSAMYLCASSWGLAGASGELFFGEGSRLTVL.

CDR3: CAISGGDLNTEAFF. The CDR3 DNA reads as TGTGCCATCAGTGGGGGGGATTTGAACACTGAAGCTTTCTTT. The rearrangement links TRBV10-3 to TRBJ1-1; a possible D gene is TRBD1 (5 bases). Germline V gene data show CDR1 as ENHRY and CDR2 as SYGVKD. Between the trimmed V and J ends, which lost 4 bases and 0 bases, there was a span of 9 bases. The CDR3 is made up of 14 amino acids.

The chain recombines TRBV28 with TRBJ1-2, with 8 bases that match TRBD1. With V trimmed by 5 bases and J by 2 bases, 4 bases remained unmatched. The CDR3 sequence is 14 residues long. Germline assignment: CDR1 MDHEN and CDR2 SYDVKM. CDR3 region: CASSGTGANYGYTF. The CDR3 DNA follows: TGTGCCAGCAGTGGGACAGGCGCAAACTATGGCTACACCTTC.

In DNA, the CDR3 is TGTGCCAGCAGCCTTGGACTGGTCAATCAGCCCCAGCATTTT. It translates to CASSLGLVNQPQHF. The rearrangement uses TRBV7-8 and TRBJ1-5, with D hard to call. V lost 5 bases and J 3 bases, leaving 11 bases between the germline ends. Per germline, CDR1 SGHVS and CDR2 FQNEAQ. This CDR3 has 14 residues.

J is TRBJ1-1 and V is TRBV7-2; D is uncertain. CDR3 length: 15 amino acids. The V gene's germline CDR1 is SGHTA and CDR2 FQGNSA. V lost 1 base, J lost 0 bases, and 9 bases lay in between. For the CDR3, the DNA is TGTGCCAGCAGCTTAGTTGCCAGGTTGAACACTGAAGCTTTCTTT. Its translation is CASSLVARLNTEAFF.

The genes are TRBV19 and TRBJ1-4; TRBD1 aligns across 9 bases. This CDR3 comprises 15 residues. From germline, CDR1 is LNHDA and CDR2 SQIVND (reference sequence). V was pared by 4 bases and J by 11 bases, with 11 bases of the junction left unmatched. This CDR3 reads CASSTSSGQGGKLFF. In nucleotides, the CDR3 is TGTGCCAGTAGTACCTCATCGGGACAGGGTGGGAAACTGTTTTTT.

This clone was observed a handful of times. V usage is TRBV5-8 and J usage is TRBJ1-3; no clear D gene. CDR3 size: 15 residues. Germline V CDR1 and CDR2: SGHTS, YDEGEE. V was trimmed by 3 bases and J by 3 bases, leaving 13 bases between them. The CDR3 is CASSWAGGYGNTIYF. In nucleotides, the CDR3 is TGTGCCAGCAGCTGGGCAGGAGGGTATGGAAACACCATATATTTT.

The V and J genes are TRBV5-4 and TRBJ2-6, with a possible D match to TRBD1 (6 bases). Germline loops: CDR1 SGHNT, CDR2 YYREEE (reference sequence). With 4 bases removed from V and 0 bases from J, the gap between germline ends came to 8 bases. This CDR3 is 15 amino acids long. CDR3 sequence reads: CASSPDSSGANVLTF. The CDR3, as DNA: TGTGCCAGCAGCCCGGACAGCTCTGGGGCCAACGTCCTGACTTTC.

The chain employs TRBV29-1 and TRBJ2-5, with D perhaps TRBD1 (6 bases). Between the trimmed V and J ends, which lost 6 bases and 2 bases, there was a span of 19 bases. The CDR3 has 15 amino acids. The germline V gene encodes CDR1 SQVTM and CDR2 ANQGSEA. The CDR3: CSVLELGGAQETQYF. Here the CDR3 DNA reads TGCAGCGTCCTCGAATTAGGGGGTGCGCAAGAGACCCAGTACTTC.

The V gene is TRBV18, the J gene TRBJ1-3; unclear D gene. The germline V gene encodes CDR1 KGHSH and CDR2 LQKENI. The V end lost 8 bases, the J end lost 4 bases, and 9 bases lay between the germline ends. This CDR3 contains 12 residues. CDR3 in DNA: TGTGCCAGCGCAACCTTGGGAAACACCATATATTTT. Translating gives CASATLGNTIYF.

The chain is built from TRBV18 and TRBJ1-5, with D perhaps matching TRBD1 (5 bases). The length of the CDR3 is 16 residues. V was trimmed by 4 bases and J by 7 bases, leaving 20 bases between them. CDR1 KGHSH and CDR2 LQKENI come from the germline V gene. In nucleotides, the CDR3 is TGTGCCAGCTCACTCTCCAGGGAGGTCGGAAACCAGCCCCAGCATTTT. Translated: CASSLSREVGNQPQHF.